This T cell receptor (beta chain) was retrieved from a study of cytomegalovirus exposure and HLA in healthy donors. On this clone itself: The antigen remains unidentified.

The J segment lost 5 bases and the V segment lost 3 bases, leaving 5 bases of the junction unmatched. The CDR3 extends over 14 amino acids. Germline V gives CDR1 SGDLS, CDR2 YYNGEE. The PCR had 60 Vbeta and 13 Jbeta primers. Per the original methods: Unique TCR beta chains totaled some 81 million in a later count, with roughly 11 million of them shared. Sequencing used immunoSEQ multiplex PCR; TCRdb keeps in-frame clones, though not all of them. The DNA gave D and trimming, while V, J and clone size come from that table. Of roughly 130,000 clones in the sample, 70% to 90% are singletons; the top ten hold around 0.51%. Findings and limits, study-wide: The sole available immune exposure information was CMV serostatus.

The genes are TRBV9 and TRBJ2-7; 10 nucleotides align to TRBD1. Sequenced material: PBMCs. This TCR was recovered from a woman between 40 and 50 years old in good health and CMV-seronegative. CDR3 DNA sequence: TGTGCCAGCAGCGGCGACAGGGGGCTAAACGAGCAGTACTTC. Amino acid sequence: CASSGDRGLNEQYF.